This TCR beta chain is drawn from a study of blood T cell repertoires in COVID-19. The table lists this clone with a count of one. With 1 base clipped from V and 0 bases from J, the junction kept 5 bases outside the gene matches. The V gene's germline CDR1 is SGHNT and CDR2 YYREEE (reference sequence). CDR3 length: 18 amino acids. Some clones are missing from TCRdb's copy, which holds only in-frame ones; the method was immunoSEQ multiplex PCR. The table lists some 100,000 clones, about 79% of them singletons. Sequencing used peripheral blood. The receptor's source is a woman older than 75 with active or convalescent COVID-19. The chain combines TRBV5-4 with TRBJ2-1; 12 bases match TRBD2. CDR3 residues: CASSLRLAGVFSYNEQFF. CDR3 DNA: TGTGCCAGCAGCTTGAGACTAGCGGGAGTCTTCTCCTACAATGAGCAGTTCTTC.